This T cell receptor beta chain appears in the sequencing data of a study of T cells after posttransplantation cyclophosphamide. This CDR3 has 15 amino acids. Germline CDR1 and CDR2: KGHSH and LQKENI. The V and J ends lost 3 bases and 8 bases, in that order; junction bases with no gene match: 12. Some clones are missing from TCRdb's copy, which holds only in-frame ones; the method was immunoSEQ multiplex PCR. The table records 15,000 to 20,000 clones, roughly 93% of them present only once. Treatment was busulfan-fludarabine conditioning, a marrow graft, and cyclophosphamide on days +3 and +4. Details on this clone: Antigen: not known.

Study results and limitations: TRB overlap between skin or GI tissue T cells and blood was limited. After PTCy, TRB diversity resembled that of CNI/methotrexate controls. Later blood repertoires were often dominated by clones from the donor CD8+ memory compartment.

Sequencing used CD4+ T cells sorted from blood, obtained after allogeneic stem cell transplant with posttransplant cyclophosphamide. This TCR was recovered from a male patient in his sixties who received an allogeneic stem cell transplant from a related donor and was CMV-positive. Some T cells may be transferred from the graft donor. J is TRBJ1-2 and V is TRBV18; 7 nucleotides match TRBD1. CDR3 nucleotides: TGTGCCAGCTCACCGCAGAATAACAGGGGAGACGGCTACACCTTC. It is translated as CASSPQNNRGDGYTF.